This T cell receptor beta chain emerged from a study of cytomegalovirus exposure and HLA in healthy donors (TCRdb year 2017). Some background on the complete study: An earlier analysis of roughly 500 of the donors reported about 290 Gb of sequence data and around 120 million unique TCR beta sequences from around 200 million T cells. A separate validation cohort of roughly 110 different subjects was used in addition to the roughly 620-subject first cohort. The genetic ancestry cluster associated with self-reported Caucasian donors included 81% of the roughly 360 genotyped donors. Rather than drawing on any new phenotypic data, the later analysis identified candidate immune exposures from TCR beta sequences and the way those sequences occurred across donors. Roughly 5 DR-DQ haplotypes were treated as single units for association and clustering because of strong linkage in the cohort. An early release covering about 600 HLA-typed donors comprised approximately 300 gigabases of sequencing data and about 90 million unique TCR sequences. In an earlier analysis of a few hundred of the donors, high-throughput TCR beta sequencing was used to judge whether each TCR beta V gene segment behaved as functional or pseudogenic. The study aimed to test whether cataloging public T cell receptors could reveal signatures of past pathogen exposure. Donor age, sex, ethnicity and CMV serostatus were compiled together with the repertoire data. The study combined high-throughput TCR immunosequencing, statistical association of individual TCRs with disease status, and machine learning to predict cytomegalovirus infection status. Every discovery cohort repertoire had been produced on one sequencing platform. Class I and class II HLA loci were covered by the typing at four-digit resolution. Among about 370 genotyped donors of the cohort, an average of approximately 200,000 unique TCR beta nucleotide sequences was sequenced per donor, of which roughly 18% were non-productive. A later analysis re-analyzed previously published TCR beta repertoires from roughly 690 donors and added high-resolution HLA genotyping to study TCR occurrence patterns. The number of donors typed differed by locus, with roughly 620-630 for A, B, C, DRB1 and DQB1, approximately 500 for DQA1, 606 for DPA1, and around 430 for DPB1. The study used immunosequencing to profile the T cell repertoires of 666 subjects and linked those repertoires to cytomegalovirus serostatus. Genome-wide SNP genotypes for about 55% of the 666 donors were used in a later genetic analysis, which treated that subset as a discovery cohort. The investigation overall reported the following: Because counts were too low, some 17 rarely observed V segments, including chromosome 9 orphons, were left out of the earlier analysis of a few hundred of the donors. A few of the identified cytomegalovirus-associated TCR beta chains were confirmed in vitro to be specific for cytomegalovirus antigens. This cohort had only TCR beta chains sequenced, and the lack of alpha or paired-chain data limited which features could be detected. A cluster of highly shared sequence variants was judged likely to represent a technical artifact of the sequencing pipeline. In both the original and validation cohorts, the classifier was reported to diagnose cytomegalovirus status with high specificity and sensitivity. The study gave a list of under 200 TCR beta chains associated with cytomegalovirus. The 87-base-pair reads could not distinguish some IMGT-functional V segments, including TRBV6-2 and TRBV6-3, so those segments were excluded. In an earlier analysis of 587 of the donors, most TCR beta V segments appeared in productive rearrangements about 90% or about 30% of the time, broadly matching IMGT annotations. Assigning TCR associations to individual alleles was difficult when HLA alleles, especially DR and DQ, strongly co-occurred. CMV serostatus was the only immune exposure information available for the cohort. A later analysis found that TCR association rates varied across HLA loci, with DRB1 alleles showing the most associated TCRs and HLA-C alleles the fewest. Most TCR sequences were seen in very few donors, while some public TCRs were found in many individuals. A further reported finding was that TCR beta sequences accurately predicted the HLA-A and HLA-B alleles for most subjects in the first cohort. Several of the top co-occurrence clusters appeared to be linked to parvovirus B19, influenza, CMV and Epstein-Barr virus, according to a later analysis. Because HLA typing was missing for some donors at each locus, association tests included only the typed subset. A later genetic analysis associated a missense DCLRE1C variant with V-gene and J-gene trimming of TCR beta chains, and an independent cohort replicated the association. According to the authors, the approach could potentially be generalized to other disease states and immunological phenotypes. A later genetic analysis reported fewer N-insertions in productive TCRs among donors in an Asian-associated ancestry cluster than the roughly 700-donor mean. Sequencing depth was assumed to be roughly uniform across donors in the presence/absence analyses, though that assumption may not hold. Linkage disequilibrium might explain the correlated functional status among segregating V segments, but an unknown experimental factor could not be ruled out. A later analysis associated roughly 17,000 TCR beta sequences with specific HLA alleles at a false discovery rate of 0.05. In a later analysis, most CMV-associated TCR beta chains were found to appear HLA-restricted, with HLA associations seemingly driven largely by CMV exposure. In a later analysis, HLA-associated TCR beta chains were found to be more clonally expanded and to have lower generation probabilities than equally common non-associated chains.

On this clone itself: The clone's antigen remains unknown. Base qualities are not provided; no much larger clone lies one nucleotide away.

The library was built by means of the immunoSEQ multiplex PCR assay. For the multiplex PCR, a mixture combining 60 forward primers for TCR Vbeta segments and 13 reverse primers for TCR Jbeta segments was used. The CDR3 region of rearranged TCR beta genes was amplified from genomic DNA with a multiplex PCR assay. On the Illumina HiSeq System, the amplified TCR beta libraries were sequenced as 87-base-pair reads. The source study handled its data this way. In a later analysis, some 80 million unique TCR beta chains were counted across the approximately 670 repertoires, and roughly 11 million of these chains were shared by at least two donors. Raw reads were error-corrected and collapsed into unique sequences by a nearest-neighbor algorithm in which closely related sequences were merged to remove PCR and sequencing errors. V, D and J gene segments were assigned by aligning CDR3 sequences to IMGT reference sequences. Each retained sequence needed at least a six-nucleotide match to both a V gene segment and a J gene segment. A rearrangement counted as productive if the CDR3 had no stop codons and remained in frame with V and J, and every other rearrangement counted as non-productive. CDR3 was defined by IMGT convention, running from the second conserved V-encoded cysteine to the conserved J-encoded phenylalanine. The earlier analysis of 500 to 650 of the donors excluded any sequence lacking an unambiguous match to a single V gene segment. An earlier analysis of a few hundred of the donors classified V segments as functional when productive rearrangements were above 56.7% and as segregating when the standard deviation between donors was above 5%. A statistical classification framework was built to diagnose cytomegalovirus status from the catalog of TCR beta chain sequences. In a later analysis, TCR nucleotide sequences were compared against IMGT/GENE-DB human TR gene sequences so that V and J genes could be assigned. In a later analysis, CDR3 sequences and most-parsimonious VDJ recombination scenarios were assigned using the TCRdist pipeline. In a later analysis, each TCR beta chain was defined by its CDR3 amino acid sequence together with its V-gene family, and reads lacking a unique V-gene family were excluded. As a way to deal with suspected cross-contamination and a sequencing artifact, a later analysis dropped hundreds of nucleotide sequences that were highly shared and had low generation probability. In a later analysis, a clonal expansion index for each public chain was calculated from normalized within-repertoire ranks of inferred template counts. Generation probabilities in a later analysis came from a VDJ recombination model fitted to out-of-frame rearrangements, and those results were checked against IGoR. A later analysis scored TCR-TCR, TCR-HLA and TCR-CMV co-occurrence with hypergeometric tests, applying a repertoire-size bias correction to TCR pairs. False discovery rates were estimated in a later analysis by permuting HLA or CMV assignments 20 times. In a later analysis, co-occurring TCRs were grouped with DBSCAN, and TCRdist sequence similarity was added when clustering was performed within HLA-allele-positive subsets. Repertoires with fewer than 30,000 or more than 120,000 public chains were left out of co-occurrence clustering, as were several repertoires with anomalous nucleotide sharing. The table was pulled from immuneACCESS by TCRdb, which kept in-frame rearrangements only. Such tables lose some clones; where checked, under half of the loss comes from unresolved V genes, and the rest has no known cause. V, J and clone size are taken as reported in that table, and D and trimming were inferred from the DNA itself. The sample records over 100,000 clones, about three fifths of which are singletons. The top ten hold approximately 8% of the sample.

Relative to germline, V is 7 bases shorter and J is 9 bases shorter, with 25 bases between their ends. The CDR3 contains 16 residues, cysteine and phenylalanine counted. The CDR3 DNA has 48 bases and is translated from base 1. CDR1 and CDR2 (LNHDA, SQIVND) derive from the germline V gene (reference sequence). The cohort consisted of 600 to 750 healthy bone marrow donors. All cohort members were sampled while nominally healthy, although unrecorded immune exposures were likely present. The donor tested CMV seropositive, placing the donor among the approximately 310 seropositive members of the cohort. Every donor gave a peripheral blood sample, and the peripheral blood mononuclear cells from that sample were used for TCR beta sequencing. The Qiagen DNeasy Blood Extraction Kit was used to extract genomic DNA from the blood cell samples.

Sequencing used PBMCs. The receptor was derived from a woman in her thirties or forties in good health and CMV-seropositive. The V gene is TRBV19 and the J gene is TRBJ1-3, with TRBD1 tentatively as D gene (6 bases match). Read as DNA, the sequence is TGTGCCAGTACTCAGGCCGGGACACGGGTTATTGGCACCATATATTTT. This is translated as CASTQAGTRVIGTIYF. With the portions outside the CDR3 filled from the reference TRBV19 and TRBJ1-3 genes, the complete variable region becomes DGGITQSPKYLFRKEGQNVTLSCEQNLNHDAMYWYRQDPGQGLRLIYYSQIVNDFQKGDIAEGYSVSREKKESFPLTVTSAQKNPTAFYLCASTQAGTRVIGTIYFGEGSWLTVV.